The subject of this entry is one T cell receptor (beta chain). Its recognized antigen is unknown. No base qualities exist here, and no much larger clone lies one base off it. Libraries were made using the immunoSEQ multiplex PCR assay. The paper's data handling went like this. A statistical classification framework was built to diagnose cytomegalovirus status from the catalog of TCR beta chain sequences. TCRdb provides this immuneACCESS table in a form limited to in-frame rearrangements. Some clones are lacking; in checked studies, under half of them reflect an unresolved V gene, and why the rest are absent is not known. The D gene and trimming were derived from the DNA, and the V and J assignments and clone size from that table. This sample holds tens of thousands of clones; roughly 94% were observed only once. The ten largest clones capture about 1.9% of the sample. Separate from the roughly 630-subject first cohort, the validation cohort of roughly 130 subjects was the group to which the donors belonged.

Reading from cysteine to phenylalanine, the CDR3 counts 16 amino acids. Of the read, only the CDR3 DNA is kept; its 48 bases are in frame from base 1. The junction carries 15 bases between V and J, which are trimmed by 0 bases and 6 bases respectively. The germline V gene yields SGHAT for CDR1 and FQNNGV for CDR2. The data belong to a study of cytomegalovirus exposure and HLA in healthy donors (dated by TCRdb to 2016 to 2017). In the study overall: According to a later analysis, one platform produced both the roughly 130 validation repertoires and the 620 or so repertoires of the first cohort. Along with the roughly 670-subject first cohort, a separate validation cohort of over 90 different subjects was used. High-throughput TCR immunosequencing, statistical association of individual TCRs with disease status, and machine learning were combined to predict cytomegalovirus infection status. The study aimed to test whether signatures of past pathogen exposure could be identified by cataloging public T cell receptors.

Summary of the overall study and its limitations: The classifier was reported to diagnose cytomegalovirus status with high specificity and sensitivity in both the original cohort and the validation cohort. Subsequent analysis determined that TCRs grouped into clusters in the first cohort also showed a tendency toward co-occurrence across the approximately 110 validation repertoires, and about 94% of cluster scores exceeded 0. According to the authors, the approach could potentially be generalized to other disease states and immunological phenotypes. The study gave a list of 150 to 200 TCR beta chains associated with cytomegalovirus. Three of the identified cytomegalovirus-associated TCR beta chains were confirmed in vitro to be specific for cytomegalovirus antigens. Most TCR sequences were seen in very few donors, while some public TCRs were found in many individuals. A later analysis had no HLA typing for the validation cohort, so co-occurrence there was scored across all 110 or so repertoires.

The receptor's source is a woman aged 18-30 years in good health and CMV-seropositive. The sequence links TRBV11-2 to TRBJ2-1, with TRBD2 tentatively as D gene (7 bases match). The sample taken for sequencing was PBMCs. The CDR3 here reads CASSLDLTGGPNEQFF. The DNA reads TGTGCCAGCAGCTTAGATCTAACGGGGGGCCCCAATGAGCAGTTCTTC.